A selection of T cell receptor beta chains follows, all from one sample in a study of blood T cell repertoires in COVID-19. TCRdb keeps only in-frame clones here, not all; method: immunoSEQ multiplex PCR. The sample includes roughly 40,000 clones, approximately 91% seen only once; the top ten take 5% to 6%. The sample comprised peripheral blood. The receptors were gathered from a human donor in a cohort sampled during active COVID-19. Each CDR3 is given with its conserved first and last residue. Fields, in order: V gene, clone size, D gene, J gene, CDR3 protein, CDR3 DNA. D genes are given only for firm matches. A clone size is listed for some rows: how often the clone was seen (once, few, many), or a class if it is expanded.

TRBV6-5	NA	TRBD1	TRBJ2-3	CASSDRGRVDTQYF	TGTGCCAGCAGCGACAGGGGGCGCGTAGATACGCAGTATTTT
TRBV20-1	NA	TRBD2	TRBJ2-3	CSASGASGRQPSDTQYF	TGCAGTGCTAGTGGGGCTAGCGGGAGACAGCCCTCAGATACGCAGTATTTT
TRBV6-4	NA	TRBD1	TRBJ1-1	CASSVSGTVTEAFF	TGTGCCAGCAGTGTGTCCGGGACAGTCACTGAAGCTTTCTTT
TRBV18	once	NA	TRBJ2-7	CASSPISGDEQYF	TGTGCCAGCTCACCGATTTCAGGGGACGAGCAGTACTTC
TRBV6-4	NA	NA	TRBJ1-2	CASSDGPPGYGYTF	TGTGCCAGCAGTGACGGTCCGCCAGGATATGGCTACACCTTC
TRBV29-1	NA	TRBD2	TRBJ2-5	CSVDVGSGFETQYF	TGCAGCGTTGATGTCGGTAGCGGGTTTGAGACCCAGTACTTC
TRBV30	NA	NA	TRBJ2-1	CAGQAGAYNEQFF	TGTGCCGGGCAAGCGGGCGCCTACAATGAGCAGTTCTTC
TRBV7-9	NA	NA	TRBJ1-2	CASSPDSNYGYTF	TGTGCCAGCAGCCCAGACAGTAACTATGGCTACACCTTC
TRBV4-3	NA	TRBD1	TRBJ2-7	CASSQDFQGAYEQYF	TGCGCCAGCAGCCAAGACTTCCAGGGGGCCTACGAGCAGTACTTC
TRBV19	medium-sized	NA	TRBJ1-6	CASSISAGVSPLHF	TGTGCCAGTAGTATCTCGGCAGGGGTCTCACCCCTCCACTTT
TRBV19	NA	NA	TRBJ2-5	CASSAGTGNRETQYF	TGTGCCAGTAGTGCCGGTACAGGGAATAGGGAGACCCAGTACTTC
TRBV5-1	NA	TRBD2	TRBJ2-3	CASSLHPGTNTDTQYF	TGCGCCAGCAGCCTGCACCCAGGGACTAACACAGATACGCAGTATTTT
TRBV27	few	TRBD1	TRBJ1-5	CASSSLRTGMGNQPQHF	TGTGCCAGCAGTTCCCTCCGGACAGGGATGGGTAATCAGCCCCAGCATTTT
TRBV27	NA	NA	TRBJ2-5	CASSLSARQETQYF	TGTGCCAGCAGTTTATCTGCCAGGCAAGAGACCCAGTACTTC
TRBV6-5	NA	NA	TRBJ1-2	CASSQGGGYTF	TGTGCCAGCAGCCAGGGAGGCGGCTACACCTTC
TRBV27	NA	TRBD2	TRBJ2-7	CASSPITDFQREKNEQYF	TGTGCCAGCAGTCCGATCACCGACTTCCAGCGGGAGAAAAACGAGCAGTACTTC
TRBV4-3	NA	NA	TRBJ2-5	CASSQVTGGLGETQYF	TGCGCCAGCAGCCAAGTAACGGGGGGCCTGGGAGAGACCCAGTACTTC
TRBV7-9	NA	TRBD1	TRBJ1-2	CASSPGTVNYGYTF	TGTGCCAGCAGCCCCGGGACAGTTAACTATGGCTACACCTTC
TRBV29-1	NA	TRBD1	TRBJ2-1	CSVEDNRGSYNEQFF	TGCAGCGTTGAAGATAACAGGGGCTCCTACAATGAGCAGTTCTTC
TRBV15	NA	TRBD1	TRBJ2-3	CATSRKGQPTNTQYF	TGTGCCACCAGCAGGAAGGGACAGCCTACTAATACGCAGTATTTT
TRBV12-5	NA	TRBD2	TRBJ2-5	CASGLSSGSFETQYF	TGTGCTAGTGGTCTGTCTAGCGGGAGTTTCGAGACCCAGTACTTC
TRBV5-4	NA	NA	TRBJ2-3	CASSLGGDTDTQYF	TGTGCCAGCAGCTTGGGGGGAGACACAGATACGCAGTATTTT
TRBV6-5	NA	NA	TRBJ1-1	CASILTENTEAFF	TGTGCCAGCATTCTGACAGAGAACACTGAAGCTTTCTTT
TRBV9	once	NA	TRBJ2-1	CASSVVEGLVGIHEQFF	TGTGCCAGCAGCGTAGTAGAGGGACTGGTAGGGATCCATGAGCAGTTCTTC
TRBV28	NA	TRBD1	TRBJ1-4	CASSFPPGQGYEKLFF	TGTGCCAGCAGTTTCCCCCCGGGACAGGGATATGAAAAACTGTTTTTT
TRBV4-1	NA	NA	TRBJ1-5	CASSQAPTGGLQPQHF	TGCGCCAGCAGCCAAGCCCCTACGGGGGGCCTTCAGCCCCAGCATTTT
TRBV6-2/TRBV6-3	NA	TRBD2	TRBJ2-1	CASSKAGRIAGVFNEQFF	TGTGCCAGCAGTAAAGCGGGCCGTATAGCGGGAGTCTTCAATGAGCAGTTCTTC
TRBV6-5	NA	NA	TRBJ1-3	CASSPFQRAGNTIYF	TGTGCCAGCAGTCCCTTTCAACGGGCTGGAAACACCATATATTTT
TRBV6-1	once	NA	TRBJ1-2	CASSEAELMFDTF	TGTGCCAGCAGTGAAGCGGAGTTAATGTTTGACACCTTC
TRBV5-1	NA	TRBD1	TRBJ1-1	CASRGTGVENTEAFF	TGCGCCAGCAGGGGGACAGGGGTGGAGAACACTGAAGCTTTCTTT